Listed below are T cell receptor beta chains from one sample, sequenced in a study of radiotherapy plus CTLA-4 blockade in lung cancer. Here immunoSEQ multiplex PCR was the method, and the copy in TCRdb shows in-frame clones only, minus some. The table lists 80,000 or so clones, around 78% of them singletons. The starting material was peripheral blood, obtained from a patient treated with radiotherapy plus ipilimumab. Receptor source: a human donor with non-small cell lung cancer who had a partial response to radiotherapy plus ipilimumab. Some clones in this sample may be carry-over from other donors' samples. The CDR3 runs from the conserved cysteine through the conserved F or W. Fields, in order: CDR3 protein, V gene, J gene.

CDR3 protein: CASSFPTGGYTF; V gene: TRBV7-9; J gene: TRBJ1-2
CDR3 protein: CASSLGANTEAFF; V gene: TRBV5-1; J gene: TRBJ1-1
CDR3 protein: CASSRGGTEAFF; V gene: TRBV7-9; J gene: TRBJ1-1
CDR3 protein: CASSFSEQPQHF; V gene: TRBV7-9; J gene: TRBJ1-5
CDR3 protein: CASSWMIREQETQYF; V gene: TRBV5-1; J gene: TRBJ2-5
CDR3 protein: CASSVLAGQTQNTGELFF; V gene: TRBV2; J gene: TRBJ2-2
CDR3 protein: CASSFGGGYGYTF; V gene: TRBV11-2; J gene: TRBJ1-2
CDR3 protein: CASSFGLGTGVQGYTF; V gene: TRBV7-9; J gene: TRBJ1-2
CDR3 protein: CASSDLRGYNSPLHF; V gene: TRBV25-1; J gene: TRBJ1-6
CDR3 protein: CASRRGPPNYGYTF; V gene: TRBV11-2; J gene: TRBJ1-2
CDR3 protein: CASSLTGGGGANVLTF; V gene: TRBV5-5; J gene: TRBJ2-6